These T cell receptor beta chains were read from a single sample in a study of CD8 T cells in ankylosing spondylitis. TCRdb redid the calling of the 5' RACE reads with MiXCR, one entry per CDR3 protein. The table has about 130,000 distinct CDR3 sequences, roughly 8.8% seen once. The sample taken for sequencing was blood, either unsorted or a sorted T cell fraction (not recorded which). The source of these receptors is a male donor with ankylosing spondylitis or in good health (not recorded which). The CDR3 runs from the conserved cysteine through the conserved F or W. D genes are given only for firm matches. The listing skips clone size in some rows; elsewhere it reads once, few, many or a size class.

clone size: many
J gene: TRBJ2-7
D gene: NA
V gene: TRBV27
CDR3 DNA: TGTGCCAGCAGTTCCAGGGTTAACTACGAGCAGTACTTC
CDR3 protein: CASSSRVNYEQYF

clone size: few
J gene: TRBJ2-1
D gene: NA
V gene: TRBV19
CDR3 DNA: TGTGCCAGTAGTACTACTAGTAGGATCTACAATGAGCAGTTCTTC
CDR3 protein: CASSTTSRIYNEQFF

clone size: NA
J gene: TRBJ2-1
D gene: TRBD2
V gene: TRBV10-3
CDR3 DNA: TGTGCCATCCAGCTAGCGGGATTCAATGAGCAGTTCTTC
CDR3 protein: CAIQLAGFNEQFF

clone size: NA
J gene: TRBJ2-5
D gene: TRBD1
V gene: TRBV28
CDR3 DNA: TGTGCCAGCAGCGAGAGACAGGGGTCCTGGCGAGAGACCCAGTACTTC
CDR3 protein: CASSERQGSWRETQYF

clone size: many
J gene: TRBJ1-1
D gene: NA
V gene: TRBV18
CDR3 DNA: TGTGCCAGCTCATCGTCAGAAATGAACACTGAAGCTTTCTTT
CDR3 protein: CASSSSEMNTEAFF

clone size: NA
J gene: TRBJ2-2
D gene: NA
V gene: TRBV4-2
CDR3 DNA: TGTGCCAGCAGCCAAGATGAGCTCGGGGAGCTGTTTTTT
CDR3 protein: CASSQDELGELFF

clone size: many
J gene: TRBJ2-1
D gene: NA
V gene: TRBV6-1
CDR3 DNA: TGTGCCAGCAGTGAAGATCTGTGGGACTCAGAGCAGTTCTTC
CDR3 protein: CASSEDLWDSEQFF

clone size: many
J gene: TRBJ2-3
D gene: NA
V gene: TRBV2
CDR3 DNA: TGTGCCAGCAGGATGGACACGGGGCCAGATACGCAGTATTTT
CDR3 protein: CASRMDTGPDTQYF

clone size: NA
J gene: TRBJ2-7
D gene: TRBD1
V gene: TRBV12-3/TRBV12-4
CDR3 DNA: TGTGCCAGCAGTTCGCGGACAGGTCCAACCTACGAGCAGTACTTC
CDR3 protein: CASSSRTGPTYEQYF

clone size: NA
J gene: TRBJ2-7
D gene: NA
V gene: TRBV20-1
CDR3 DNA: TGCAGTGCTAGGGGCATTACAGGTTCGTGGGAGCAGTACTTC
CDR3 protein: CSARGITGSWEQYF

clone size: many
J gene: TRBJ2-2
D gene: NA
V gene: TRBV9
CDR3 DNA: TGTGCCAGCAGCGTAGAGGGACCGTCATACTCCGGGGAGCTGTTTTTT
CDR3 protein: CASSVEGPSYSGELFF